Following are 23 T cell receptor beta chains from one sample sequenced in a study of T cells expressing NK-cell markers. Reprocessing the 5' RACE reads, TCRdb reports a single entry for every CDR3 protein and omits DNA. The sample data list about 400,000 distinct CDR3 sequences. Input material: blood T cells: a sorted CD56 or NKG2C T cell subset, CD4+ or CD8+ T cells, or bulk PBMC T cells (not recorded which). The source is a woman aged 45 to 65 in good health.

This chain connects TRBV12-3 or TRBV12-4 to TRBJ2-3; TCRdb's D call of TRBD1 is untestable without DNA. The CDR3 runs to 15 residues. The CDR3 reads CASRAGTALLDTQYF.

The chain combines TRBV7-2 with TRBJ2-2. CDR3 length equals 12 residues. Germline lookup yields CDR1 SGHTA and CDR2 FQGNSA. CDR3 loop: CASSFVRGELFF. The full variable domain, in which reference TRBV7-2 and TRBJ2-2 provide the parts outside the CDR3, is GAGVSQSPSNKVTEKGKDVELRCDPISGHTALYWYRQSLGQGLEFLIYFQGNSAPDKSGLPSDRFSAERTGGSVSTLTIQRTQQEDSAVYLCASSFVRGELFFGEGSRLTVL.

The CDR3 region is CSAVGLRFYNEQFF. The J gene is TRBJ2-1, the V gene TRBV29-1; the D call of TRBD2 rests on TCRdb alone, since no DNA is present to check it. The germline CDR1 and CDR2 sequences are SQVTM and ANQGSEA. This CDR3 comprises 14 residues.

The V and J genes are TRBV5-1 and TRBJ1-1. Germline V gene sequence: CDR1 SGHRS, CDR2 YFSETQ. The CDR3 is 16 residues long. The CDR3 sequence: CASSLGGEGLNTEAFF.

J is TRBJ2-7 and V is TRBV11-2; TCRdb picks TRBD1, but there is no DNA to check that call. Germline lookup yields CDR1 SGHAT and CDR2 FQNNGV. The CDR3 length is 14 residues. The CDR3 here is CASSPNRGRGEQYF. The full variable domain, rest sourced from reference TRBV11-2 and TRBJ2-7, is EAGVAQSPRYKIIEKRQSVAFWCNPISGHATLYWYQQILGQGPKLLIQFQNNGVVDDSQLPKDRFSAERLKGVDSTLKIQPAKLEDSAVYLCASSPNRGRGEQYFGPGTRLTVT.

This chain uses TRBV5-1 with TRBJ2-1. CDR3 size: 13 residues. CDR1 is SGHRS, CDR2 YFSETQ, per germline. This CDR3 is CASRPTRHNEQFF.

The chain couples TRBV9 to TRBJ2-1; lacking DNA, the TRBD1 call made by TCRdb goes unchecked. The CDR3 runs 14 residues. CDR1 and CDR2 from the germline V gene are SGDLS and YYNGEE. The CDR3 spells CASSAGTSMGEQFF. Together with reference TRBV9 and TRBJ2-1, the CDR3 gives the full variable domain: DSGVTQTPKHLITATGQRVTLRCSPRSGDLSVYWYQQSLDQGLQFLIQYYNGEERAKGNILERFSAQQFPDLHSELNLSSLELGDSALYFCASSAGTSMGEQFFGPGTRLTVL.

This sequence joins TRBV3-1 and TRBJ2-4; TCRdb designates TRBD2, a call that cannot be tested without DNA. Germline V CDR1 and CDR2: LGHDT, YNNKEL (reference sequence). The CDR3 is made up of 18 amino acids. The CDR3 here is CASSPMGGGRLAKNIQYF.

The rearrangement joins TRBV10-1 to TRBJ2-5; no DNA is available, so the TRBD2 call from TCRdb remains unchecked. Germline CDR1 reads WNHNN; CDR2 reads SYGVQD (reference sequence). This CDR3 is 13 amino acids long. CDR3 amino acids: CASASGRRETQYF.

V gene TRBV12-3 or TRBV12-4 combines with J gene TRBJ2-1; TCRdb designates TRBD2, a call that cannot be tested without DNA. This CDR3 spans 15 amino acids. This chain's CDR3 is CASSTWGGSGYEQFF.

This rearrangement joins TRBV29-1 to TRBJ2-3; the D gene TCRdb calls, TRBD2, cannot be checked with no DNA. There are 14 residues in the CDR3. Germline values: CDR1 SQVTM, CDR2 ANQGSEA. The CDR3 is CSVAGTRFTDTQYF.

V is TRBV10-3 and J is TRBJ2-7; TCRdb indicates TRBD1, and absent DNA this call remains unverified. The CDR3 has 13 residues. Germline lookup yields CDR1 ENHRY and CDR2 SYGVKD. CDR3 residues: CATAGTATYEQYF.

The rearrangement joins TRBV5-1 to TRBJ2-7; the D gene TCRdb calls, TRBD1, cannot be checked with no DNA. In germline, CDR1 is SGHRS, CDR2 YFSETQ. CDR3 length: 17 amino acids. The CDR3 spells CASSLTNRGRNTYEQYF.

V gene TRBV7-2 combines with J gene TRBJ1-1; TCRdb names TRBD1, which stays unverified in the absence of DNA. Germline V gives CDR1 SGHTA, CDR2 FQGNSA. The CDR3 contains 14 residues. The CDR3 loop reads CASRRTALNTEAFF.

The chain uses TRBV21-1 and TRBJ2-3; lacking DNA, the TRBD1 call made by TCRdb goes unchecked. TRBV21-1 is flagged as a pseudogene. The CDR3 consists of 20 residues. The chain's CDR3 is CASSKRWSGQEKGPLDTQYF.

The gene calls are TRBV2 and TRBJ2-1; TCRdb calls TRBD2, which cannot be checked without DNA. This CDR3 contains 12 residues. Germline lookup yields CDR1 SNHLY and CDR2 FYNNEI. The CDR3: CASILIAGETFF.

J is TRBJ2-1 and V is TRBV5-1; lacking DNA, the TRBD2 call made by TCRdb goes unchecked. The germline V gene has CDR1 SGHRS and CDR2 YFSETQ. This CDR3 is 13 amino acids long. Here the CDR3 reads CASSPSGTHEQFF.

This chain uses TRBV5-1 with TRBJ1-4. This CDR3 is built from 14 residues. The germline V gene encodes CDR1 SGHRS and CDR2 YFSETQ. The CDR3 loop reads CASSPVPTNEKLFF.

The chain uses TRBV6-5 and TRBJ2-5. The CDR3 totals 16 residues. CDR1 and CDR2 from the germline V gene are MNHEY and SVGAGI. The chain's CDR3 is CASSTLADPTGETQYF.

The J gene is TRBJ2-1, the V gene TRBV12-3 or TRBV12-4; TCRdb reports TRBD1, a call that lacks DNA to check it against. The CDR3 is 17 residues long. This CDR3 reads CASTDPSGISSYNEQFF.

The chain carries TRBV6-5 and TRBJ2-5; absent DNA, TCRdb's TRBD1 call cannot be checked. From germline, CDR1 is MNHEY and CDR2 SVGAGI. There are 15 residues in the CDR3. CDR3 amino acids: CASSYSQGAWETQYF.

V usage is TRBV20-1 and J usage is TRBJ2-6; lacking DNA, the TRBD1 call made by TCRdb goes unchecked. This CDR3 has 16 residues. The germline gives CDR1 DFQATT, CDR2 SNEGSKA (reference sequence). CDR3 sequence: CSARRRWASGANVLTF.

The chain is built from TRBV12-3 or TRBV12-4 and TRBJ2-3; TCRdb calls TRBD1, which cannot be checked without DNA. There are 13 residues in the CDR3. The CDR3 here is CASRRLSTDTQYF.